One and the same sample provided the 20 T cell receptor beta chains below, sequenced in a study of blood T cell repertoires in COVID-19. TCRdb's table, derived via immunoSEQ multiplex PCR, lists solely in-frame clones and lacks some. The table has over 350,000 clones, approximately 90% seen once. The sequenced material came from PBMCs or T cells enriched from blood (not recorded which). These receptors all stem from a young woman who had recovered from COVID-19.

This clone was recorded only once. Germline is not matched at one junction end, which may reflect a read error. The CDR3 sequence is CASNLHSGGRAELFF. The CDR3 nucleotides read TGTGCCAGCAACCTACATAGCGGGGGAAGGGCGGAGTTGTTTTTT. V and J are TRBV6-5 and TRBJ2-2, with 9 nucleotides matching TRBD2. Germline V gene data show CDR1 as MNHEY and CDR2 as SVGAGI. The length of the CDR3 is 15 residues.

This clone occurred a few times. This chain connects TRBV19 to TRBJ1-5, with 8 bases lining up with TRBD1. V dropped 5 bases and J dropped 7; count of bases not matched to a gene: 10. In germline, CDR1 is LNHDA, CDR2 SQIVND (reference sequence). This CDR3 region has 15 residues. CDR3 sequence: CASSVSSGGDQPQHF. The CDR3 coding sequence is TGTGCCAGTAGTGTCTCCTCAGGGGGCGACCAGCCCCAGCATTTT.

The gene calls are TRBV5-8 and TRBJ2-3; 9 nucleotides agree with TRBD2. The CDR3 is made up of 16 amino acids. Germline CDR1 and CDR2: SGHTS and YDEGEE. V was pared by 0 bases and J by 5 bases, with 7 bases of the junction left unmatched. The CDR3 nucleotides are TGTGCCAGCAGCTTGGAATTGCGGGGGGGCGTAGATACGCAGTATTTT. Amino acid sequence: CASSLELRGGVDTQYF.

The rearrangement joins TRBV19 to TRBJ1-1; 10 nucleotides line up with TRBD1. The germline V gene has CDR1 LNHDA and CDR2 SQIVND (reference sequence). The CDR3 has 18 residues. The ends lost 5 bases at V and 4 bases at J; junction bases unmatched: 16. The CDR3 region is CASSSETGGGRWRTEAFF. Here the CDR3 DNA reads TGTGCCAGTAGTTCCGAGACAGGGGGCGGGCGTTGGCGCACTGAAGCTTTCTTT.

About this clone: This specimen includes other DNA sequences encoding the same CDR3. V usage is TRBV7-3 and J usage is TRBJ2-3, with D uncertain. This CDR3 is 13 amino acids long. V was cut by 1 base and J by 4 bases, with 6 bases left in between. From germline, CDR1 is SGHTA and CDR2 FQGTGA. Here the CDR3 reads CASSLSAPDTQYF. The CDR3 DNA follows: TGTGCCAGCAGCTTAAGCGCTCCAGATACGCAGTATTTT.

This rearrangement joins TRBV2 to TRBJ1-2, with D unresolved. V dropped 3 bases and J dropped 6 bases, with 14 bases sitting between them. The CDR3 extends over 14 amino acids. Germline-derived CDR1 and CDR2 are SNHLY and FYNNEI. CDR3 coding DNA: TGTGCCAGCAGTGATAGCCGAGGGAGGAATGGCTACACCTTC. Translating gives CASSDSRGRNGYTF.

In this sample, this clone turned up once. The chain uses TRBV5-5 and TRBJ1-3, with D uncertain. V was pared by 2 bases and J by 2 bases, with 11 bases between. Germline V CDR1 and CDR2: SGHKS, YYEKEE (reference sequence). There are 15 residues in the CDR3. CDR3 in amino acids: CASSLTTFPGNTIYF. DNA for the CDR3: TGTGCCAGCAGCTTAACAACATTCCCTGGAAACACCATATATTTT.

The genes are TRBV2 and TRBJ1-6; possibly TRBD1 for D (6 bases). This CDR3 is 13 amino acids long. V lost 3 bases and J 11 bases, leaving 11 bases between the germline ends. The germline gives CDR1 SNHLY, CDR2 FYNNEI. The CDR3 reads CASSDAPGAPLHF. The DNA of the CDR3 is TGTGCCAGCAGTGACGCTCCAGGGGCACCCCTCCACTTT.

The chain has TRBV7-9 and TRBJ2-1; D gene ambiguous. CDR3 size: 15 residues. Germline CDR1 reads SEHNR; CDR2 reads FQNEAQ (reference sequence). CDR3: CGAQVIVGTDNEQFF. The CDR3 DNA reads TGTGGGGCCCAGGTAATAGTAGGTACCGACAATGAGCAGTTCTTC.

The sample holds many counts of this clone. The chain links TRBV6-5 to TRBJ2-1; D might be TRBD1 (5 bases). V was pared by 5 bases and J by 6 bases, with 8 bases between. CDR3 length equals 12 residues. From germline, CDR1 is MNHEY and CDR2 SVGAGI. CDR3 DNA sequence: TGTGCCAGCAGTATAAGGGGCAATGAGCAGTTCTTC. As protein: CASSIRGNEQFF.

The V gene is TRBV14, the J gene TRBJ1-2; D uncertain. This CDR3 is built from 14 residues. Germline V gene sequence: CDR1 SGHDN, CDR2 FVKESK. The germline V and J ends were trimmed by 0 bases and 5 bases, with 10 bases remaining between them. The CDR3: CASSQDFGRYGYTF. DNA of the CDR3: TGTGCCAGCAGCCAAGATTTCGGGAGGTATGGCTACACCTTC.

The CDR3 DNA is TGTGCCAGTAGAACACAGGGGGCCGGGACTGAAGCTTTCTTT. As protein: CASRTQGAGTEAFF. The J gene is TRBJ1-1, the V gene TRBV19; 9 nucleotides align to TRBD1. The ends lost 6 bases at V and 5 bases at J; junction bases unmatched: 7. CDR1 and CDR2 (germline): LNHDA, SQIVND (reference sequence). The CDR3 is 14 amino acids.

This rearrangement joins TRBV30 to TRBJ2-1; 11 bases are a match to TRBD2. The CDR3 sequence is 14 residues long. V gave up 3 bases and J gave up 5 bases; unmatched junction bases: 3. The germline V gene has CDR1 GTSNPN and CDR2 SVGIG (reference sequence). The chain's CDR3 is CAWRGLAEDNEQFF. CDR3 in DNA: TGTGCCTGGAGGGGACTAGCGGAAGACAATGAGCAGTTCTTC. Full variable domain (rest looked up from reference TRBV30 and TRBJ2-1): SQTIHQWPATLVQPVGSPLSLECTVEGTSNPNLYWYRQAAGRGLQLLFYSVGIGQISSEVPQNLSASRPQDRQFILSSKKLLLSDSGFYLCAWRGLAEDNEQFFGPGTRLTVL.

The rearrangement joins TRBV11-2 to TRBJ2-3; a weak D match, TRBD2 (6 bases). This CDR3 has 15 residues. From germline, CDR1 is SGHAT and CDR2 FQNNGV. V was cut by 6 bases and J by 2 bases, with 15 bases left in between. CDR3 loop: CASRRVGTLTDTQYF. CDR3 bases: TGTGCCAGCAGAAGAGTTGGGACTCTCACAGATACGCAGTATTTT.

The V call is TRBV5-1, the J call TRBJ1-6; the match to TRBD1 covers 9 bases. V gave up 5 bases and J gave up 0 bases; unmatched junction bases: 3. The CDR3 sequence is 16 residues long. The germline V gene has CDR1 SGHRS and CDR2 YFSETQ. CDR3 coding DNA: TGCGCCAGCAGGGGGACAGGGAGCTCCTATAATTCACCCCTCCACTTT. This sequence encodes CASRGTGSSYNSPLHF. The variable domain in full, with the rest retrieved from reference TRBV5-1 and TRBJ1-6, is KAGVTQTPRYLIKTRGQQVTLSCSPISGHRSVSWYQQTPGQGLQFLFEYFSETQRNKGNFPGRFSGRQFSNSRSEMNVSTLELGDSALYLCASRGTGSSYNSPLHFGNGTRLTVT.

The chain is built from TRBV9 and TRBJ1-2, with a weak D call TRBD1 (5 bases). The V end was cut by 0 bases, the J end by 1 base, with 19 bases between. The CDR3 totals 18 residues. CDR1 is SGDLS and CDR2 is YYNGEE in the germline V gene. The CDR3 loop reads CASSVAEVALGRNYGYTF. The CDR3 nucleotides are TGTGCCAGCAGCGTAGCCGAGGTAGCTCTGGGGCGTAACTATGGCTACACCTTC.

The V call is TRBV11-1, the J call TRBJ2-5, with 7 positions matching TRBD2. The CDR3 spans 13 residues. The germline gives CDR1 SGHAT, CDR2 FQDESV (reference sequence). V lost 5 bases to trimming and J lost 2 bases; unmatched junction nucleotides: 2. CDR3 nucleotide sequence: TGTGCCAGCAGCAGACTAGCACAAGAGACCCAGTACTTC. Amino acids: CASSRLAQETQYF.

In regard to this clone: The same CDR3 is also encoded by other DNA sequences in this sample. This chain links TRBV30 with TRBJ2-1, with TRBD2 identical over 9 bases. CDR1 and CDR2 from the germline V gene are GTSNPN and SVGIG (reference sequence). V trimming: 0 bases; J trimming: 7 bases; junction bases outside the gene matches: 7. The CDR3 is 15 amino acids. The CDR3 coding sequence is TGTGCCTGGAGTGTACGGGCGGGGGGGTATAATGAGCAGTTCTTC. It translates to CAWSVRAGGYNEQFF.

This clone occurred a few times. The chain recombines TRBV28 with TRBJ2-4, with D possibly being TRBD1 (5 bases). The CDR3 extends over 15 amino acids. The germline gives CDR1 MDHEN, CDR2 SYDVKM. The V and J ends lost 2 bases and 6 bases respectively, with 14 bases between them. The CDR3 coding sequence is TGTGCCAGCAGTTTAATTGTAGGGGATCTAAACATTCAGTACTTC. It is translated as CASSLIVGDLNIQYF.

This chain joins TRBV28 and TRBJ1-5; TRBD1 matches 8 bases. The CDR3 runs to 15 residues. CDR1 and CDR2 (germline): MDHEN, SYDVKM. V gave up 6 bases and J gave up 1 base; unmatched junction bases: 5. DNA for the CDR3: TGTGCCAGCAGGCAGACAGGGGTGAGCAATCAGCCCCAGCATTTT. Protein product: CASRQTGVSNQPQHF.